A single TCR beta chain is shown here with its context. What it recognizes is unknown. The data were obtained in a study of CD8 T cells in Susac syndrome. Across the whole study: Among sequenced Susac syndrome patients, over five had active disease and roughly eight were in remission. Study outcomes and limitations: The study conceded that relatively few individuals underwent its TCR sequencing and HLA analysis. Susac-specific public clones in total CD8+ repertoires numbered approximately 17; in CD8+ TEMRA repertoires, they numbered about 5.

RNA totalling about 0.5 to 1 ug underwent reverse transcription with random hexamers. Using its own MiXCR run on the immunoSEQ multiplex PCR reads, TCRdb lists one record per CDR3 protein. The sample holds 100,000 or so distinct CDR3 sequences, 95% seen once. Germline V gene lookup returns CDR1 KGHDR and CDR2 SFDVKD. The CDR3 sequence is 14 residues long. With 6 bases removed from V and 3 bases from J, the gap between germline ends came to 10 bases. TEMRA cells were enriched by FACS, while CD8+ and CD4+ T cells were obtained through a negative isolation that was performed magnetically. The chain carries TRBV24-1 and TRBJ2-2; the D is unclear. The clonotype was recovered from a human donor with Susac syndrome. The sample comprised CD8+ T cells from PBMCs. In DNA form, the CDR3 reads TGTGCCACCAGTCGTAATGGCTACACCGGGGAGCTGTTTTTT. It specifies CATSRNGYTGELFF.